Below, one T cell receptor (beta chain) is given with its context. There are a few counts of this clonotype. Its antigen remains undetermined. Per-base qualities were not stored, and no clone one base away is much larger. All donors were healthy Caucasians. Three pairs of female monozygotic twins, all aged 18 to 29 years, made up the twin cohort. CD4+ and CD8+ T cell populations were isolated with positive isolation kits from Invitrogen. This sample was taken from a study of identical twins (dated by TCRdb to 2016 to 2018). Looking at the study overall: The study deep-sequenced TCR alpha and beta repertoires from monozygotic twins, unrelated adults of various ages and cord blood to test whether fetal clonotypes persist. To rule out contamination, replicate twin experiments were performed at different times with different library preparation protocols.

Summary of the overall study and its limitations: In monozygotic twins, out-of-frame TCR alpha sharing was systematically underestimated by recombination models, although the models agreed with sharing between unrelated individuals. Invariant T cells such as MAIT and iNKT could partly confound zero-insertion analyses, though diverse VJ usage argued against this for most clonotypes. Abundant cord blood beta clonotypes had fewer insertions, young adult naive repertoires showed a similar but weaker trend, and memory repertoires showed no such trend. Because the same donors could not be followed over many years, the conclusions depended on cross-sectional statistical analysis. Compared with coincidental sharing between unrelated individuals, an excess of low generation-probability sequences was observed among out-of-frame TCR alpha sequences shared between twins. Excess twin sharing in beta out-of-frame sequences was weaker because fewer shared sequences lowered the signal-to-noise ratio.

Preparation of the library involved 5' RACE. The sequencing machine was an Illumina HiSeq 2000. A universal primer binding site was added through template switching, and the final cDNA carried a unique molecular identifier so that TCR cDNA molecules could be counted accurately. Specific primers in the conserved constant-segment region were used to synthesize first-strand cDNA for the TCR alpha and beta chains. To control for contamination, each cDNA library was double barcoded with a SMART-Mk sample barcode plus Illumina barcodes. TruSeq adapter sequences and Illumina sample barcodes were added in two successive PCR steps. Sequencing of the TCR alpha and beta cDNA libraries was done on the Illumina HiSeq platform using custom primers. Per the original workflow: Raw reads were processed with MiGEC to extract unique molecular identifiers, and MiXCR was used to determine CDR3 positions. Recombination models were inferred per individual with the repgenHMM and IGoR tools using an EM algorithm. The analysis of shared clonotypes was done with the tcR package in R, with sharing normalized by the product of cloneset sizes. To study raw recombination without the effects of thymic and clonal selection, out-of-frame nonproductive sequences were analyzed. The public reads were run again by TCRdb, first through fastp at Q25 and then through MiXCR, and only productive beta chains were kept. Entries are consolidated by CDR3 protein sequence, retaining the most common genes and DNA. The V and J calls follow TCRdb's processing rather than the paper's. Recorded for this sample are 450,000 or so distinct CDR3 sequences; approximately 25% of them occurred a single time. Over 2.5% of the sample goes to the ten largest clones.

This same sample was also taken into another study, of T cells expressing NK-cell markers. Per the second study: TCR beta-chain repertoires were profiled in sorted CD3+CD56+NKG2C+, CD3+CD56+NKG2C- and CD3+CD56-NKG2C+ T-cell subsets from seven or eight donors. Of the eight sequenced donors, seven were found to be HCMV-seropositive and one was found to be HCMV-seronegative. To restrict sorting to alphabetaTCR-expressing T cells, an anti-gammadeltaTCR antibody was added in several experiments. In six donors, the dominant CD3+CD56+NKG2C+ clonotypes were among the top 10 CD8+ clonotypes and accounted for 1.0-7.0% of CD8+ T cells. Those dominant clonotypes were again the most abundant among CD3+CD56-NKG2C+ cells in several donors, at roughly 25-60.1%. It remained unclear whether the expanded NKG2C-expressing T cell clones were specific for HCMV antigens. Randomly selected healthy volunteers, three men and five women, were used as the eight sequenced donors. HCMV-specific IgG was detected in serum with a commercial ELISA kit to determine HCMV serostatus. MIGEC was used to demultiplex reads and group reads by UMI, and MiTCR was used to assemble and quantify clonotypes. To exclude erroneous sequences, any TCR cDNA sequence not supported by at least two reads was discarded. Downstream repertoire analysis used the tcR package, and clonotypes were matched across fractions by CDR3 nucleotide sequence plus V segment. VDJmatch was used to annotate antigen specificity against VDJdb, with one amino acid substitution in CDR3 allowed.

The sample comprised CD4+ T cells sorted from blood. This receptor was taken from a woman aged 18-30 years in good health.

Here is the DNA: TGTGCCAGCAGCCCTTCGAGGCCAGATACGCAGTATTTT. This translates into CASSPSRPDTQYF. The chain is assembled from TRBV7-2 and TRBJ2-3, with the D segment identity uncertain. Including cysteine and phenylalanine, the CDR3 has 13 amino acids. Only the CDR3 region is kept as DNA, spanning 39 bases read in frame from base 1. The germline V gene gives CDR1 as SGHTA and CDR2 as FQGNSA. The V end loses 5 bases and the J end loses 4 bases, and a stretch of 10 bases separates them. With the rest looked up from the reference TRBV7-2 and TRBJ2-3 genes rather than sequenced, the full variable domain is GAGVSQSPSNKVTEKGKDVELRCDPISGHTALYWYRQSLGQGLEFLIYFQGNSAPDKSGLPSDRFSAERTGGSVSTLTIQRTQQEDSAVYLCASSPSRPDTQYFGPGTRLTVL.